The sequence of this T cell receptor beta chain was determined in a study of T cell changes during pregnancy in multiple sclerosis (dated by TCRdb to the late 2010s). About the investigation overall: The study examined how the T cell repertoire changed over the course of pregnancy in women with multiple sclerosis.

In the case of this clone: This receptor's antigen is unknown. Base qualities are not at hand, and no much larger clone is one base apart.

To prepare the library, the immunoSEQ multiplex PCR assay was applied. Sourced from immuneACCESS, this table was stored by TCRdb with only in-frame sequences that have V and J called. A share of the clones is absent; for the studies checked, an unresolved V gene accounts for under half, and the remainder has no known explanation. This sample lists around 68,000 clones; just over 90% were detected once. The ten most abundant clones make up less than 0.45% of the sample. This receptor was obtained from a female donor with multiple sclerosis, enrolled in a pregnancy study. Sequences were derived from CD4+ T cells from peripheral blood mononuclear cells, sampled before pregnancy.

The CDR3 region reads CASSQGSAYNSPLHF. The DNA reads TGCGCCAGCAGCCAAGGTTCAGCGTATAATTCACCCCTCCACTTT. The chain is encoded by TRBV4-1 joined to TRBJ1-6; the D gene cannot be resolved reliably. From the cysteine through the phenylalanine, the CDR3 covers 15 amino acids. Here the CDR3 DNA is all that survives: 45 bases in frame from base 1. From the germline V gene, CDR1 is MGHRA and CDR2 is YSYEKL. V is shortened by 1 base, J by 4 bases, and the region joining them spans 8 bases.